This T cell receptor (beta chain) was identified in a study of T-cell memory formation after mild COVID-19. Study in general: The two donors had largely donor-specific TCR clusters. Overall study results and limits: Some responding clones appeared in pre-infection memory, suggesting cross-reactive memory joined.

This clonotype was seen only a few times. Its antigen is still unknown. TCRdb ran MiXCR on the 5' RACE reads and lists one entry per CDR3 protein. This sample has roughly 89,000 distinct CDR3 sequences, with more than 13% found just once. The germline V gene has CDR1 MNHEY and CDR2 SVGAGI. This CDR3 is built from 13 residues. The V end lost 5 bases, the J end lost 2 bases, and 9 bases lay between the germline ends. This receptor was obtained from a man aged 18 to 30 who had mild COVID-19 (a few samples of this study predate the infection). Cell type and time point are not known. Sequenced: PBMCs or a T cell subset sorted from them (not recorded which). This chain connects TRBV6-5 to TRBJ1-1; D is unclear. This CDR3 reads CASSHGRNTEAFF. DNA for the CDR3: TGTGCCAGCAGTCACGGGCGTAACACTGAAGCTTTCTTT.